Following are 21 T cell receptor beta chains from one sample sequenced in a study of OX40 agonist ivuxolimab in advanced cancers. Method: immunoSEQ multiplex PCR; TCRdb's copy keeps in-frame clones and lacks some. The sample comprises fewer than 85,000 clones, around 81% of which are singletons, and more than 1.5% rests with the top ten. The source material was CD4+ or CD8+ T cells sorted from blood, sampled in a trial of the OX40 agonist ivuxolimab. The receptors here all came from an adult with an advanced solid tumor such as melanoma, head and neck, liver or kidney cancer.

This clone was observed a single time. The V and J genes are TRBV19 and TRBJ2-3; D unclear. V dropped 6 bases and J dropped 6 bases, with 19 bases sitting between them. Germline V gene lookup returns CDR1 LNHDA and CDR2 SQIVND (reference sequence). The CDR3 loop spans 15 amino acids. This CDR3 reads CASSLPELSRDTQYF. CDR3 nucleotides: TGTGCCAGTAGCCTTCCCGAACTTTCACGGGATACGCAGTATTTT. The full variable domain, in which reference TRBV19 and TRBJ2-3 provide the parts outside the CDR3, is DGGITQSPKYLFRKEGQNVTLSCEQNLNHDAMYWYRQDPGQGLRLIYYSQIVNDFQKGDIAEGYSVSREKKESFPLTVTSAQKNPTAFYLCASSLPELSRDTQYFGPGTRLTVL.

About this clone: A junction boundary mismatches the germline segment, possibly from a read error. V is TRBV5-1 and J is TRBJ1-2, with D perhaps TRBD1 (5 bases). Germline CDR1 and CDR2: SGHRS and YFSETQ. This CDR3 contains 15 residues. This CDR3 reads CASSIGDETVYGHTF. The DNA for the CDR3 is TGCGCCAGCAGCATTGGGGATGAGACAGTCTATGGCCACACCTTC.

This clone was recorded only once. The rearrangement links TRBV14 to TRBJ1-6, with D uncertain. Trimming pared 1 base from V and 8 bases from J, leaving 6 bases between. CDR3 size: 13 residues. Per germline, CDR1 SGHDN and CDR2 FVKESK. The CDR3 loop reads CASSQARDSPLHF. CDR3 DNA: TGTGCCAGCAGCCAAGCGCGGGATTCACCCCTCCACTTT.

The rearrangement joins TRBV5-1 to TRBJ1-2, with unresolved D. Trimming stripped 0 bases from V and 1 base from J, with 16 bases between. Germline CDR1 is SGHRS and CDR2 is YFSETQ. There are 17 residues in the CDR3. As DNA, the CDR3 is TGCGCCAGCAGCTTGGAAGGGCAAGCCTCGAATAACTATGGCTACACCTTC. Protein: CASSLEGQASNNYGYTF.

J is TRBJ1-2 and V is TRBV19, with D tentatively TRBD1 (5 bases). Germline values: CDR1 LNHDA, CDR2 SQIVND (reference sequence). The CDR3 extends over 14 amino acids. The ends were cut back, 10 bases at V and 0 bases at J, with 15 bases in the middle. The CDR3 loop reads CATGRGLSNYGYTF. CDR3 nucleotide sequence: TGTGCCACTGGACGGGGACTCTCTAACTATGGCTACACCTTC.

J is TRBJ2-1 and V is TRBV11-2, with TRBD1 identical over 7 bases. The ends lost 3 bases at V and 7 bases at J; junction bases unmatched: 6. The CDR3 runs 14 residues. Germline V CDR1 and CDR2: SGHAT, FQNNGV. The CDR3 DNA sequence: TGTGCCAGCAGCTTGAGTAGACAGGGAAATGAGCAGTTCTTC. It specifies CASSLSRQGNEQFF.

The genes are TRBV30 and TRBJ2-3; possible D gene TRBD2, 6 bases. The CDR3 is 14 amino acids. The germline V gene encodes CDR1 GTSNPN and CDR2 SVGIG (reference sequence). V shed 4 bases and J shed 1 base, with 12 bases lying between them. Here the CDR3 reads CAWIRDLGTDTQYF. The CDR3 DNA reads TGTGCCTGGATCCGGGACTTGGGCACAGATACGCAGTATTTT.

This rearrangement joins TRBV28 to TRBJ1-1; maybe TRBD1 (6 bases). With 10 bases removed from V and 11 bases from J, the gap between germline ends came to 20 bases. CDR3 length equals 12 residues. Per germline, CDR1 MDHEN and CDR2 SYDVKM. This chain's CDR3 is CATLGGLREAFF. Written as DNA, the CDR3 is TGTGCCACCCTCGGGGGCCTCCGAGAGGCTTTCTTT.

The V call is TRBV19, the J call TRBJ1-2, with unresolved D. This CDR3 region has 13 residues. Germline assignment: CDR1 LNHDA and CDR2 SQIVND (reference sequence). V was clipped by 6 bases and J by 1 base, with 9 bases between them. This chain's CDR3 is CASRNTNNYGYTF. CDR3 coding DNA: TGTGCCAGTAGGAACACGAATAACTATGGCTACACCTTC.

This sequence joins TRBV7-8 and TRBJ2-5; 8 nucleotides align to TRBD1. There are 18 residues in the CDR3. The V gene end was trimmed by 5 bases and the J gene end by 4 bases; junction bases not matched to a gene: 18. Per the germline V gene, CDR1 is SGHVS and CDR2 is FQNEAQ. CDR3 DNA: TGTGCCAGCAGCCTTGGACAGGGAAGGCAAGTGGAGGGAGAGACCCAGTACTTC. Translated: CASSLGQGRQVEGETQYF.

The rearrangement joins TRBV11-1 to TRBJ1-1; tentatively, D is TRBD1 (5 bases). Germline V gene data show CDR1 as SGHAT and CDR2 as FQDESV (reference sequence). With 9 bases removed from V and 2 bases from J, the gap between germline ends came to 16 bases. There are 14 residues in the CDR3. This CDR3 is CASRGIVVNTEAFF. CDR3 sequence (DNA): TGTGCCAGTCGGGGGATCGTGGTCAACACTGAAGCTTTCTTT.

This rearrangement joins TRBV5-1 to TRBJ2-6; D uncertain. CDR1 SGHRS and CDR2 YFSETQ come from the germline V gene. The CDR3 has 15 residues. Trimming shortened V by 0 bases and J by 0 bases, and 4 bases separated the two germline ends. The CDR3, as DNA: TGCGCCAGCAGCTTGGGGAACTCTGGGGCCAACGTCCTGACTTTC. This encodes CASSLGNSGANVLTF.

The rearrangement links TRBV28 to TRBJ1-2; a possible D gene is TRBD1 (5 bases). This CDR3 comprises 14 residues. Trimming took 5 bases from V and 2 from J, leaving 12 bases between them. CDR1 is MDHEN and CDR2 is SYDVKM in the germline V gene. The chain's CDR3 is CASSGRRGNYGYTF. The CDR3 DNA follows: TGTGCCAGCAGTGGGCGTCGGGGGAACTATGGCTACACCTTC.

This clone has more than one count but fewer than ten. The chain joins TRBV14 to TRBJ1-1; unclear D gene. Trimming cost V 4 bases and J 1 base, with 7 bases left between them. This CDR3 region has 13 residues. CDR1 is SGHDN and CDR2 is FVKESK in the germline V gene. The CDR3 nucleotides read TGTGCCAGCAGCCGGGGAGGGAACACTGAAGCTTTCTTT. Its translation is CASSRGGNTEAFF.

The chain couples TRBV19 to TRBJ2-1, with D tentatively TRBD1 (8 bases). The germline V and J ends were trimmed by 7 bases and 6 bases, with 13 bases remaining between them. Germline V lookup: CDR1 LNHDA, CDR2 SQIVND (reference sequence). The CDR3 consists of 13 residues. Here the CDR3 reads CASKQGGTNEQFF. Here the CDR3 DNA reads TGTGCCAGTAAACAGGGGGGGACCAATGAGCAGTTCTTC.

V gene TRBV5-1 combines with J gene TRBJ1-2; D possibly corresponds to TRBD1 (5 bases). The germline V and J ends were trimmed by 5 bases and 3 bases, with 11 bases remaining between them. Germline lookup yields CDR1 SGHRS and CDR2 YFSETQ. The CDR3 contains 13 residues. This CDR3 reads CASSRDSYYGYTF. In DNA form, the CDR3 reads TGCGCCAGCAGTCGTGACAGTTACTATGGCTACACCTTC. The full variable domain, in which reference TRBV5-1 and TRBJ1-2 provide the parts outside the CDR3, is KAGVTQTPRYLIKTRGQQVTLSCSPISGHRSVSWYQQTPGQGLQFLFEYFSETQRNKGNFPGRFSGRQFSNSRSEMNVSTLELGDSALYLCASSRDSYYGYTFGSGTRLTVV.

This clone ranks as medium-sized. V gene TRBV14 combines with J gene TRBJ2-1; 11 nucleotides match TRBD2. Germline lookup yields CDR1 SGHDN and CDR2 FVKESK. CDR3 length: 14 amino acids. V was pared by 4 bases and J by 7 bases, with 3 bases of the junction left unmatched. In nucleotides, the CDR3 is TGTGCCAGCAGCCCCTGGACTAGCGGGAATGAGCAGTTCTTC. Its translation is CASSPWTSGNEQFF.

The V and J genes are TRBV7-6 and TRBJ2-5, with D perhaps TRBD1 (5 bases). Looked up from germline, CDR1 is SGHVS and CDR2 is FNYEAQ. This CDR3 has 14 residues. The V gene lost 5 bases and the J gene lost 7 bases, with 17 bases spanning the gap. The CDR3 DNA is TGTGCCAGCAGCGTCTCAGGGCGCGGAGCGACCCAGTACTTC. This sequence encodes CASSVSGRGATQYF.

The table lists this clone with a few counts. This chain uses TRBV30 with TRBJ2-5; the D call may be TRBD1 or TRBD2 (6 bases each). The ends were cut back, 2 bases at V and 6 bases at J, with 13 bases in the middle. Germline values: CDR1 GTSNPN, CDR2 SVGIG (reference sequence). This CDR3 comprises 13 residues. For the CDR3, the DNA is TGTGCCTGGAGTTCTTTAGGGGGGAAGACCCAGTACTTC. It specifies CAWSSLGGKTQYF. The variable domain in full, with the rest retrieved from reference TRBV30 and TRBJ2-5, is SQTIHQWPATLVQPVGSPLSLECTVEGTSNPNLYWYRQAAGRGLQLLFYSVGIGQISSEVPQNLSASRPQDRQFILSSKKLLLSDSGFYLCAWSSLGGKTQYFGPGTRLLVL.

V usage is TRBV30 and J usage is TRBJ1-2; D may be TRBD1 (6 bases). V lost 8 bases, J lost 2 bases, and 15 bases lay in between. This CDR3 spans 13 amino acids. The germline CDR1 and CDR2 sequences are GTSNPN and SVGIG (reference sequence). The CDR3 spells CAQVRQDNYGYTF. The CDR3 nucleotides read TGTGCCCAAGTCCGACAGGACAACTATGGCTACACCTTC.

This clone has only one observation. The rearrangement joins TRBV7-2 to TRBJ2-3; D call uncertain. The CDR3 sequence is 14 residues long. The germline V gene has CDR1 SGHTA and CDR2 FQGNSA. Trimming shortened V by 2 bases and J by 2 bases, and 8 bases separated the two germline ends. CDR3 DNA sequence: TGTGCCAGCAGCTTAAGGACCCTCACAGATACGCAGTATTTT. Its protein product is CASSLRTLTDTQYF.